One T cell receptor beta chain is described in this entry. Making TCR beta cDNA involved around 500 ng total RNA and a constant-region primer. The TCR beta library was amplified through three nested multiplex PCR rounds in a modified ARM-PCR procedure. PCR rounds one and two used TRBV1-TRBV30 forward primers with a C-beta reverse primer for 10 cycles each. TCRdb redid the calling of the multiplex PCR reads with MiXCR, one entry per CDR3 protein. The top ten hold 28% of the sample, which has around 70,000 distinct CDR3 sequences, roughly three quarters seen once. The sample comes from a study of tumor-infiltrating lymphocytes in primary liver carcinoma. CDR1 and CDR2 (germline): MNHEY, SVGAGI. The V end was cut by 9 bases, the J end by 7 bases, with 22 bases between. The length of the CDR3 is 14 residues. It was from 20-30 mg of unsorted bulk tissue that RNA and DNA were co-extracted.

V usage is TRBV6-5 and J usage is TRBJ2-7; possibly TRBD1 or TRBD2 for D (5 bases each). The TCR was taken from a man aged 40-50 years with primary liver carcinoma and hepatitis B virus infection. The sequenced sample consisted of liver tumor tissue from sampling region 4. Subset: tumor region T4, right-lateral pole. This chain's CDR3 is CARSPSRGRVEQYF. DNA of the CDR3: TGTGCCAGGAGTCCGTCCCGGGGCAGGGTGGAGCAGTACTTC.